This TCR beta chain was observed in a study of cytomegalovirus exposure and HLA in healthy donors. As concerns this clone: Its matching antigen is unknown.

V dropped 5 bases and J dropped 4; count of bases not matched to a gene: 4. This CDR3 spans 15 amino acids. Germline CDR1 and CDR2: MGHDK and SYGVNS. Findings of the study overall: A previous analysis found most TCR beta V segments productive roughly 87% or roughly 30% of the time. In terms of immune exposure information, only CMV serostatus was available. 87-base-pair reads could not separate some V segments, including TRBV6-2 and TRBV6-3.

With 60 Vbeta and 13 Jbeta primers, the PCR was carried out. TCRdb keeps only in-frame clones here, not all; method: immunoSEQ multiplex PCR. This table has 220,000 or so clones, 70% to 80% appearing once. The chain uses TRBV25-1 and TRBJ1-4, with TRBD1 matching over 10 bases. The sample taken for sequencing was PBMCs. This sequence was found in a woman aged 25 to 39 in good health and CMV-seronegative. In DNA, the CDR3 is TGTGCCAGCAGTCGTGGACAGGGGGGTAATGAAAAACTGTTTTTT. Translation gives CASSRGQGGNEKLFF. Full variable domain (outside the CDR3, taken from reference TRBV25-1 and TRBJ1-4): EADIYQTPRYLVIGTGKKITLECSQTMGHDKMYWYQQDPGMELHLIHYSYGVNSTEKGDLSSESTVSRIRTEHFPLTLESARPSHTSQYLCASSRGQGGNEKLFFGSGTQLSVL.